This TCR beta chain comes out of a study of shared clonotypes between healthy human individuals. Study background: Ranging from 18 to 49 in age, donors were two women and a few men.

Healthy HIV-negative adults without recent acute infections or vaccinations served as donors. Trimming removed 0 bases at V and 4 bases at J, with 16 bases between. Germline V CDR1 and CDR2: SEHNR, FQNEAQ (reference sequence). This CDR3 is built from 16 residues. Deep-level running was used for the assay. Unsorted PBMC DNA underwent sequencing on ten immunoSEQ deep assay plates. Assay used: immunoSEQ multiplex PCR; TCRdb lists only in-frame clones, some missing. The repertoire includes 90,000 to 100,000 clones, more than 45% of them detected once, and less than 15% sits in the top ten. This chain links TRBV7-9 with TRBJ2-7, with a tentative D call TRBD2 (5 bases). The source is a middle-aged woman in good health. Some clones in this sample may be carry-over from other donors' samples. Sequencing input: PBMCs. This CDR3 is CASSLAPTPGDYEQYF. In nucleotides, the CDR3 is TGTGCCAGCAGCTTAGCCCCTACACCCGGGGATTACGAGCAGTACTTC.